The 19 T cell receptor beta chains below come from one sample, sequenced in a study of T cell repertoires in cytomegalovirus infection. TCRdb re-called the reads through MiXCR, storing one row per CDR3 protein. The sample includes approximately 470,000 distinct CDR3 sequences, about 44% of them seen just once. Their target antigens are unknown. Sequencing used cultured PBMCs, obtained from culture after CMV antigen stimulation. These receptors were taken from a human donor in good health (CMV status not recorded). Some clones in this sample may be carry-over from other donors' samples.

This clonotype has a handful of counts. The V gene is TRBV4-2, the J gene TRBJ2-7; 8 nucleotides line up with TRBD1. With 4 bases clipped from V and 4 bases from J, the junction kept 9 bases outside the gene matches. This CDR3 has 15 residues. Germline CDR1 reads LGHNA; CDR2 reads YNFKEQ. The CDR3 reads CASSPRTGSLYEQYF. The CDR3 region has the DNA TGTGCCAGCAGCCCGCGGACAGGGTCGTTATACGAGCAGTACTTC.

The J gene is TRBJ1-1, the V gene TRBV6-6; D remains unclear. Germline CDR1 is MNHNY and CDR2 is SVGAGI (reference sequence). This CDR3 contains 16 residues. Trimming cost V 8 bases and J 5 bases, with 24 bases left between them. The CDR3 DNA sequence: TGTGCCAGCCCCAGAGGGTTTTACGGAGTATTTACTGAAGCTTTCTTT. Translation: CASPRGFYGVFTEAFF.

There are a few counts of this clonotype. CDR3 coding DNA: TGTGCCAGCAGCTTAGTCAGTAGCCCACGGAGATGGTTCCCAGATACGCAGTATTTT. It translates to CASSLVSSPRRWFPDTQYF. The gene calls are TRBV11-2 and TRBJ2-3; D is ambiguous. The V end lost 1 base, the J end lost 4 bases, and 24 bases lay between the germline ends. This CDR3 is built from 19 residues. Germline CDR1 reads SGHAT; CDR2 reads FQNNGV.

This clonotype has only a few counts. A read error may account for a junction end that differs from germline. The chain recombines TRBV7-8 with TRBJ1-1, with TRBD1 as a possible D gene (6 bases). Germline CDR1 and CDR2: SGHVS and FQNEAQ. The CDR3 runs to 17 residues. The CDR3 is CASTLAGGGRMNTEAFF. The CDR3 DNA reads TGTGCCAGCACCTTAGCCGGCGGGGGGCGCATGAACACTGAAGCTTTCTTT.

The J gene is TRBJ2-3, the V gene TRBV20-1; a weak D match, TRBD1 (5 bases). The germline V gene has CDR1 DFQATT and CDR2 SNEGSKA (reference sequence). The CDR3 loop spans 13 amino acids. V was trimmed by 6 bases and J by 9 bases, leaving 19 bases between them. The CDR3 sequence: CSALRDTPGTQYF. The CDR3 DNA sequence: TGCAGTGCCCTCCGAGACACCCCAGGGACGCAGTATTTT.

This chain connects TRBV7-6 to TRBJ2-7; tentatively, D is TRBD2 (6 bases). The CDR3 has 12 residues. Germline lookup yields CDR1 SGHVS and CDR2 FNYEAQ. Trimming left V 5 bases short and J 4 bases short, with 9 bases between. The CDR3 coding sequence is TGTGCCAGCAGCCACGCGGGATACGAGCAGTACTTC. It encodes CASSHAGYEQYF. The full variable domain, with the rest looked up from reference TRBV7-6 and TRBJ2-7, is GAGVSQSPRYKVTKRGQDVALRCDPISGHVSLYWYRQALGQGPEFLTYFNYEAQQDKSGLPNDRFSAERPEGSISTLTIQRTEQRDSAMYRCASSHAGYEQYFGPGTRLTVT.

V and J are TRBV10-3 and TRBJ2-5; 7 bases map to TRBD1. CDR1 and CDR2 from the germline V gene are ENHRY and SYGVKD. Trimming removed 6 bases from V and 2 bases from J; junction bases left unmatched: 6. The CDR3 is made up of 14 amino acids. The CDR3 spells CAISPDRVQETQYF. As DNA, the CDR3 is TGTGCCATCAGCCCCGACAGGGTTCAAGAGACCCAGTACTTC.

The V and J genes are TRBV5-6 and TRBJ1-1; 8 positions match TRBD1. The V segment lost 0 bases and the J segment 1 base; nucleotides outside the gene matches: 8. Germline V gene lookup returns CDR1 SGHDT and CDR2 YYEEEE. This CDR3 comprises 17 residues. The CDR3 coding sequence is TGTGCCAGCAGCTTGGTTATCAGGGGGCCAGAGAACACTGAAGCTTTCTTT. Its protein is CASSLVIRGPENTEAFF.

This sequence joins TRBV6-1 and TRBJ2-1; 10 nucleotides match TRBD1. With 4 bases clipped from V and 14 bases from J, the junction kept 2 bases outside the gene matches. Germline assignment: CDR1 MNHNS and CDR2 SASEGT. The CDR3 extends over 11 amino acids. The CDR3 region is CASSGTGGKFF. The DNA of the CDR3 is TGTGCCAGCAGTGGGACAGGGGGAAAGTTCTTC.

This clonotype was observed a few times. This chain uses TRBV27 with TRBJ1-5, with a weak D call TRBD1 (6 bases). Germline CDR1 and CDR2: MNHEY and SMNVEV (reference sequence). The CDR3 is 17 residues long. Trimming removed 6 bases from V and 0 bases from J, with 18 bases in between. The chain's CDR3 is CASSLARGEYSNQPQHF. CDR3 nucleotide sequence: TGTGCCAGCAGCCTAGCCAGGGGCGAGTATAGCAATCAGCCCCAGCATTTT.

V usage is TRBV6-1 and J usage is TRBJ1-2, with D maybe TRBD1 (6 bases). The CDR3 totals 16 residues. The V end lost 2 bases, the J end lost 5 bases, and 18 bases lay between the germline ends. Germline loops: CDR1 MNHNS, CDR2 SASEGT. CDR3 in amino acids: CASSEPLDRFLYGYTF. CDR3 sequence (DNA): TGTGCCAGCAGTGAACCCCTAGACAGGTTCCTTTATGGCTACACCTTC.

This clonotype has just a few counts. For the CDR3, the DNA is TGTGCCAGCAGCCCCGGGACCGTGACCTACGAGCAGTACTTC. Translation: CASSPGTVTYEQYF. V usage is TRBV6-8 and J usage is TRBJ2-7, with D perhaps matching TRBD1 or TRBD2 (5 bases each). Germline loops: CDR1 MNHGY, CDR2 SAAAGT. The CDR3 has 14 residues. Trimming pared 6 bases from V and 2 bases from J, leaving 14 bases between.

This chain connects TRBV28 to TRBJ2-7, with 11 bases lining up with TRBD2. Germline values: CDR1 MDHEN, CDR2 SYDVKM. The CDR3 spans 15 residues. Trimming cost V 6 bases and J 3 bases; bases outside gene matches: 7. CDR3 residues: CASRAGTSGIYEQYF. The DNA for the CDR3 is TGTGCCAGCAGAGCGGGGACTAGCGGAATCTACGAGCAGTACTTC.

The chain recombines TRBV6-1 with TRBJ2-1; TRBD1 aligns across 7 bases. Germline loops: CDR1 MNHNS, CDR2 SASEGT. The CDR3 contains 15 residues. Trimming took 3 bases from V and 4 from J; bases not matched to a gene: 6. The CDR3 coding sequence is TGTGCCAGCAGTGAGGGACAGACGCGGTACAATGAGCAGTTCTTC. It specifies CASSEGQTRYNEQFF.

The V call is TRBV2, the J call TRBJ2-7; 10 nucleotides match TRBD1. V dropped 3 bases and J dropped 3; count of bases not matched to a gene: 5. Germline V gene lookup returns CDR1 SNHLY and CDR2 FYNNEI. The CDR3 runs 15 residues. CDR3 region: CASSDTGDRGYEQYF. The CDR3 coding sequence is TGTGCCAGCAGTGACACGGGGGACAGGGGCTACGAGCAGTACTTC.

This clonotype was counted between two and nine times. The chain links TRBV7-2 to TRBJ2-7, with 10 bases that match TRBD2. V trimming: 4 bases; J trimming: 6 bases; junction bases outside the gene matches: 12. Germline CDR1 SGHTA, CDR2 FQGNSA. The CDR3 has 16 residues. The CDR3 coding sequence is TGTGCCAGCAGCTCCTCCGGGACTAGCGCTCCCCGCGAGCAGTACTTC. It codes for CASSSSGTSAPREQYF. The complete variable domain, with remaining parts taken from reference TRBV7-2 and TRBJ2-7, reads GAGVSQSPSNKVTEKGKDVELRCDPISGHTALYWYRQSLGQGLEFLIYFQGNSAPDKSGLPSDRFSAERTGGSVSTLTIQRTQQEDSAVYLCASSSSGTSAPREQYFGPGTRLTVT.

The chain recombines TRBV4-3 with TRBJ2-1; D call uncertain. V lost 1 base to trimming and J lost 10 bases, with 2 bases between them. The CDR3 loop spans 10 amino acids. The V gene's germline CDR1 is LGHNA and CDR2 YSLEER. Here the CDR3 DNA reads TGCGCCAGCAGCCAAGGGGAGCAGTTCTTC. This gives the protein CASSQGEQFF.

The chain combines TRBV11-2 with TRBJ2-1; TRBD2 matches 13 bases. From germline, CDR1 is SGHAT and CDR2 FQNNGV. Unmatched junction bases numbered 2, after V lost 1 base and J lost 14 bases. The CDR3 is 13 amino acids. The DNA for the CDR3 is TGTGCCAGCAGCTTAGTGGGGACTAGCGGGGAGTTCTTC. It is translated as CASSLVGTSGEFF.

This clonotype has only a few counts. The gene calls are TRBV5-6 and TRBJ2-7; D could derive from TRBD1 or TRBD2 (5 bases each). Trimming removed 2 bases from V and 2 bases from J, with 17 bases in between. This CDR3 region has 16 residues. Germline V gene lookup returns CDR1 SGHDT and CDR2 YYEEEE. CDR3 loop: CASSFGDLPQPYEQYF. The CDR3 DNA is TGTGCCAGCAGCTTCGGGGACCTCCCCCAGCCCTACGAGCAGTACTTC.